This TCR beta chain was identified in a study of blood T cell repertoires in COVID-19. On the study more broadly: Sites in the United States, Italy and Spain provided acute and convalescent COVID-19 samples.

Germline CDR1 and CDR2: SNHLY and FYNNEI. This CDR3 region has 14 residues. Trimming took 0 bases from V and 5 from J, leaving 11 bases between them. Some clones are missing from TCRdb's copy, which holds only in-frame ones; the method was immunoSEQ multiplex PCR. The sample holds 360,000 or so clones, more than 75% seen once. The sequencing sample was made of PBMCs or T cells enriched from blood (not recorded which). V gene TRBV2 combines with J gene TRBJ2-7; D not certain. This receptor was identified in a woman younger than 45 who had recovered from COVID-19. CDR3 residues: CASSEALQVHEQYF. CDR3 bases: TGTGCCAGCAGTGAAGCGCTTCAGGTCCACGAGCAGTACTTC.